One and the same sample provided the 17 T cell receptor beta chains below, sequenced in a study of Graves' ophthalmopathy and Graves' hyperthyroidism. Using RNA transcripts, the TCR beta CDR3 regions were amplified. The workflow started with a first-round RT-PCR run with HTBI primers and then moved on to a second-round multiplex PCR. In TCRdb, the multiplex PCR reads were re-called with MiXCR into one record per CDR3 protein. The sample consists of about 600,000 distinct CDR3 sequences, about 40% of them appearing once. The sample taken for sequencing was peripheral blood or thyroid tissue (not recorded which). The receptor source for this set is an adult man with Graves' hyperthyroidism.

This clonotype showed up many times. The genes are TRBV7-6 and TRBJ2-2; TRBD1 agrees at 7 bases. Germline CDR1 SGHVS, CDR2 FNYEAQ. There are 18 residues in the CDR3. V lost 1 base and J lost 4; bases outside the gene matches: 12. The CDR3 here is CASSLGARGRSLTGELFF. The CDR3 region has the DNA TGTGCCAGCAGCTTAGGGGCGAGGGGGCGATCCCTCACCGGGGAGCTGTTTTTT.

The rearrangement joins TRBV7-9 to TRBJ2-7, with D perhaps TRBD1 or TRBD2 (5 bases each). V was clipped by 4 bases and J by 2 bases, with 12 bases between them. Germline CDR1 and CDR2: SEHNR and FQNEAQ (reference sequence). The CDR3 has 14 amino acids. CDR3 sequence: CASSWGNGPYEQYF. In nucleotides, the CDR3 is TGTGCCAGCAGCTGGGGGAACGGGCCCTACGAGCAGTACTTC. The full variable domain, rest sourced from reference TRBV7-9 and TRBJ2-7, is DTGVSQNPRHKITKRGQNVTFRCDPISEHNRLYWYRQTLGQGPEFLTYFQNEAQLEKSRLLSDRFSAERPKGSFSTLEIQRTEQGDSAMYLCASSWGNGPYEQYFGPGTRLTVT.

This clonotype was seen more than once but under ten times. J is TRBJ1-5 and V is TRBV5-8; D is uncertain. The V end lost 9 bases, the J end lost 0 bases, and 19 bases lay between the germline ends. CDR1 is SGHTS and CDR2 is YDEGEE in the germline V gene. The CDR3 length is 16 residues. This CDR3 reads CATKEGPGDSNQPQHF. The CDR3 bases are TGTGCCACCAAGGAGGGCCCGGGAGATAGCAATCAGCCCCAGCATTTT.

This clonotype was detected ten times or more. This chain connects TRBV29-1 to TRBJ2-2; TRBD2 aligns across 12 bases. Germline V CDR1 and CDR2: SQVTM, ANQGSEA. The trim removed 6 bases at V and 5 bases at J, leaving 7 bases unmatched. The length of the CDR3 is 15 residues. The CDR3 region is CSVVMTSGSTGELFF. The CDR3 DNA reads as TGCAGCGTCGTCATGACTAGCGGGAGTACCGGGGAGCTGTTTTTT.

This clonotype was counted only a few times. The CDR3 sequence is CASSGPAGGPETQYF. Here the CDR3 DNA reads TGCGCCAGCAGCGGACCAGCGGGGGGGCCGGAGACCCAGTACTTC. This rearrangement joins TRBV5-1 to TRBJ2-5; 10 positions match TRBD2. The CDR3 loop spans 15 amino acids. The V and J ends lost 4 bases and 5 bases, in that order; junction bases with no gene match: 8. Germline V lookup: CDR1 SGHRS, CDR2 YFSETQ.

The chain uses TRBV20-1 and TRBJ2-7, with 8 bases lining up with TRBD2. The J segment lost 5 bases and the V segment lost 4 bases, leaving 10 bases of the junction unmatched. From germline, CDR1 is DFQATT and CDR2 SNEGSKA (reference sequence). CDR3 size: 14 residues. The CDR3 DNA sequence: TGCAGTGCTACCGCGGGGGTAGCGGGGAACGAGCAGTACTTC. It specifies CSATAGVAGNEQYF.

This clonotype appeared many times. This chain joins TRBV14 and TRBJ1-1, with D uncertain. The germline V gene encodes CDR1 SGHDN and CDR2 FVKESK. The CDR3 spans 12 residues. V dropped 1 base and J dropped 2 bases, with 2 bases sitting between them. This CDR3 is CASSQVNTEAFF. The CDR3 DNA follows: TGTGCCAGCAGCCAAGTTAACACTGAAGCTTTCTTT.

At least ten counts were recorded for this clonotype. The chain combines TRBV19 with TRBJ1-1; D is unresolved. The CDR3 contains 13 residues. The V end lost 4 bases, the J end lost 4 bases, and 10 bases lay between the germline ends. Per the germline V gene, CDR1 is LNHDA and CDR2 is SQIVND (reference sequence). The CDR3 region has the DNA TGTGCCAGTAGTACGCATGAGGGCACTGAAGCTTTCTTT. As protein: CASSTHEGTEAFF.

This clonotype appeared many times. The chain couples TRBV29-1 to TRBJ1-5; 9 bases match TRBD1. In germline, CDR1 is SQVTM, CDR2 ANQGSEA. This CDR3 has 15 amino acids. V lost 4 bases, J lost 4 bases, and 8 bases stayed unmatched. The CDR3 nucleotides are TGCAGCGTTGCGTTGACAGGGGGTAAAAATCAGCCCCAGCATTTT. This gives the protein CSVALTGGKNQPQHF.

The V gene is TRBV27, the J gene TRBJ1-5; D is possibly TRBD1 (6 bases). Looked up from germline, CDR1 is MNHEY and CDR2 is SMNVEV (reference sequence). Trimming left V 2 bases short and J 3 bases short, with 11 bases between. CDR3 length equals 15 residues. CDR3 nucleotide sequence: TGTGCCAGCAGTTTAGAGGGGGGCAACAATCAGCCCCAGCATTTT. Translating it yields CASSLEGGNNQPQHF.

The V call is TRBV10-2, the J call TRBJ1-2; a weak D match, TRBD1 (5 bases). Germline values: CDR1 WSHSY, CDR2 SAAADI. V lost 10 bases, J lost 6 bases, and 9 bases lay in between. CDR3 length: 10 residues. CDR3 nucleotide sequence: TGCGCCATAGGGACGGATGGCTACACCTTC. It encodes CAIGTDGYTF.

V and J are TRBV5-1 and TRBJ2-7; possible D gene TRBD1, 6 bases. This CDR3 region has 14 residues. The germline gives CDR1 SGHRS, CDR2 YFSETQ. V gave up 0 bases and J gave up 6 bases, with 13 bases separating them. The CDR3 spells CASSLDTGSTEQYF. CDR3 DNA sequence: TGCGCCAGCAGCTTGGATACAGGGTCAACCGAGCAGTACTTC.

The chain couples TRBV29-1 to TRBJ2-7; unclear D gene. The V gene's germline CDR1 is SQVTM and CDR2 ANQGSEA. This CDR3 comprises 12 residues. V lost 1 base and J 4 bases, leaving 8 bases between the germline ends. For the CDR3, the DNA is TGCAGCGTTGAAGGGCCCGATTACGAGCAGTACTTC. Translating gives CSVEGPDYEQYF.

The V and J genes are TRBV29-1 and TRBJ1-2, with D tentatively TRBD1 (6 bases). From germline, CDR1 is SQVTM and CDR2 ANQGSEA. The V gene lost 8 bases and the J gene lost 2 bases, with 18 bases spanning the gap. CDR3 size: 14 residues. CDR3 sequence (DNA): TGCAGCCCCCAGGTCAGGGGCCCCAACTATGGCTACACCTTC. Its translation is CSPQVRGPNYGYTF.

This clonotype has a count of ten or more. The rearrangement joins TRBV29-1 to TRBJ1-2; 8 nucleotides match TRBD1. This CDR3 has 13 amino acids. Germline lookup yields CDR1 SQVTM and CDR2 ANQGSEA. Trimming took 6 bases from V and 8 from J; bases not matched to a gene: 11. CDR3 region: CSVPGQGIWGYTF. The CDR3 nucleotides read TGCAGCGTCCCTGGACAGGGCATTTGGGGCTACACCTTC.

This clonotype was detected ten times or more. The chain links TRBV6-5 to TRBJ2-6, with 7 positions matching TRBD1. Germline values: CDR1 MNHEY, CDR2 SVGAGI. V shed 0 bases, J shed 1 base, and the junction held 12 bases outside the gene matches. The CDR3 has 20 amino acids. For the CDR3, the DNA is TGTGCCAGCAGTTACTCCCGGGAATCGTACAGGGGATCTGGGGCCAACGTCCTGACTTTC. Amino acids: CASSYSRESYRGSGANVLTF.

This clonotype has ten or more counts. The J gene is TRBJ1-2, the V gene TRBV2, with 7 bases that match TRBD1. J gave up 3 bases and V 6 bases, and 13 bases lay outside the gene matches. Germline CDR1 SNHLY, CDR2 FYNNEI. This CDR3 has 16 amino acids. The CDR3 coding sequence is TGTGCCAGCAGCCCTCTTCCCCAGGGGGGGGACTATGGCTACACCTTC. Translating it yields CASSPLPQGGDYGYTF.